The 6 T cell receptor beta chains reported below all come from one sample, sequenced in a study of PD-1 blockade in classical Hodgkin lymphoma. TCRdb keeps only in-frame clones here, not all; method: immunoSEQ multiplex PCR. Of some 84,000 clones in the sample, about 93% were seen once. Relapse after autologous stem cell transplantation occurred in every patient, and brentuximab vedotin exposure varied. The sequencing used peripheral blood mononuclear cells (PBMCs), collected before the second cycle of nivolumab. These receptor sequences come from a human donor with classical Hodgkin lymphoma.

The J gene is TRBJ2-7, the V gene TRBV29-1; TRBD2 might be the D (6 bases). The CDR3 contains 11 residues. V was shortened by 4 bases and J by 7 bases, with 11 bases between the two germline ends. CDR1 is SQVTM and CDR2 is ANQGSEA in the germline V gene. The CDR3 loop is CSVVVAGEQYF. The CDR3 DNA reads TGCAGCGTTGTGGTGGCGGGAGAGCAGTACTTC.

This clone was recorded once. The rearrangement uses TRBV18 and TRBJ2-7, with TRBD1 as a possible D gene (5 bases). This CDR3 is 11 amino acids long. V shed 4 bases and J shed 9 bases, with 10 bases lying between them. CDR1 and CDR2 (germline): KGHSH, LQKENI. Here the CDR3 reads CASSLEGVQYF. In DNA, the CDR3 is TGTGCCAGCTCACTGGAAGGGGTGCAGTACTTC.

This sequence joins TRBV11-1 and TRBJ1-1, with D possibly being TRBD1 (5 bases). This CDR3 comprises 17 residues. In germline, CDR1 is SGHAT, CDR2 FQDESV (reference sequence). The V gene lost 5 bases and the J gene lost 3 bases, with 22 bases spanning the gap. CDR3 nucleotides: TGTGCCAGCAGCCACGTCAATCCTCAGGGTCAGGACACTGAAGCTTTCTTT. This translates into CASSHVNPQGQDTEAFF.

The J gene is TRBJ1-1, the V gene TRBV18, with D hard to call. V was pared by 1 base and J by 8 bases, with 14 bases between. There are 14 residues in the CDR3. Germline V gene data show CDR1 as KGHSH and CDR2 as LQKENI. CDR3 in amino acids: CASSPRTESTEAFF. The CDR3 nucleotides are TGTGCCAGCTCACCACGGACGGAGTCGACCGAAGCTTTCTTT.

The CDR3 region is CASSGYGQGATTYEQYF. DNA of the CDR3: TGCGCCAGCAGTGGGTATGGACAGGGGGCGACCACATACGAGCAGTACTTC. The chain recombines TRBV10-2 with TRBJ2-7; 11 nucleotides agree with TRBD1. The CDR3 sequence is 17 residues long. Germline CDR1 WSHSY, CDR2 SAAADI. The junction had 12 bases not matched to a gene; V was cut back by 4 bases and J by 4 bases.

V gene TRBV19 combines with J gene TRBJ1-5, with a possible D match to TRBD1 (6 bases). Trimming took off 6 bases at V and 5 bases at J, with 17 bases between the two ends. Germline CDR1 LNHDA, CDR2 SQIVND (reference sequence). The CDR3 length is 15 residues. In DNA, the CDR3 is TGTGCCAGTAGAAACAGGGTGCAGGGCGATCAGCCCCAGCATTTT. This encodes CASRNRVQGDQPQHF.